This TCR beta chain was observed in a study of T-cell reconstitution after alpha-beta-depleted transplantation in children. General study results and limits: Surviving thymic progenitors and recipient T cells were the source of high TCRbeta diversity at day 60 in some patients.

Germline V gene data show CDR1 as DFQATT and CDR2 as SNEGSKA (reference sequence). Trimming left V 3 bases short and J 2 bases short, with 14 bases between. This CDR3 is 15 amino acids long. In its sample, this clonotype was seen many times. Antigen unknown. Unique molecular identifiers were used in preparing the TCRbeta library. Via MiXCR, TCRdb re-called the PCR reads, giving one row per CDR3 protein. The table includes roughly 120,000 distinct CDR3 sequences, 20% to 25% detected once. The sequence was collected from a male patient aged 2-9 years who had a stem cell transplant for chronic granulomatous disease, so the T cells may come from the graft donor. V gene TRBV20-1 combines with J gene TRBJ1-5; no reliable D call. Sequencing used PBMCs, mostly from graft donor cells, obtained 180 days after TCRalphabeta/CD19-depleted stem cell transplant. This CDR3 is CSASRIGGGNQPQHF. CDR3 in DNA: TGCAGTGCTAGCCGCATAGGCGGGGGCAATCAGCCCCAGCATTTT.